Following are 14 T cell receptor beta chains from one sample sequenced in a study of blood T cell repertoires in COVID-19. Clones were sequenced by immunoSEQ multiplex PCR, and TCRdb holds only the in-frame ones, with some missing. The table includes some 80,000 clones, around nine tenths detected once. The sequencing sample was made of peripheral blood. The receptor source for this set is a human donor in a cohort sampled during active COVID-19.

The chain links TRBV9 to TRBJ2-1; the D gene is possibly TRBD1 (5 bases). Germline values: CDR1 SGDLS, CDR2 YYNGEE. The CDR3 contains 11 residues. Trimming took off 6 bases at V and 8 bases at J, with 9 bases between the two ends. DNA for the CDR3: TGTGCCAGCACCCAGGGCGATGAGCAGTTCTTC. Translation: CASTQGDEQFF.

The chain employs TRBV28 and TRBJ1-6; no clear D. Germline values: CDR1 MDHEN, CDR2 SYDVKM. Trimming shortened V by 4 bases and J by 10 bases, and 11 bases separated the two germline ends. The CDR3 is 13 amino acids. CDR3 sequence (DNA): TGTGCCAGCAGTTCGACAACCCAATCACCCCTCCACTTT. It is translated as CASSSTTQSPLHF.

This clone was seen only once. The chain carries TRBV19 and TRBJ2-1, with 7 bases lining up with TRBD1. Germline lookup yields CDR1 LNHDA and CDR2 SQIVND (reference sequence). V shed 4 bases and J 7 bases; nucleotides not matched to a gene: 10. The CDR3 totals 15 residues. CDR3 sequence reads: CASSTATGKRNEQFF. Written as DNA, the CDR3 is TGTGCCAGTAGTACCGCGACAGGGAAGAGGAATGAGCAGTTCTTC.

The rearrangement uses TRBV6-5 and TRBJ1-4; 7 bases are a match to TRBD1. Germline V lookup: CDR1 MNHEY, CDR2 SVGAGI. The CDR3 sequence is 13 residues long. The J segment lost 6 bases and the V segment lost 6 bases, leaving 4 bases of the junction unmatched. CDR3 sequence (DNA): TGTGCCAGCAGGACAGGGTTTGATGAAAAACTGTTTTTT. This codes for CASRTGFDEKLFF.

The genes are TRBV19 and TRBJ1-1, with D perhaps matching TRBD1 (5 bases). The CDR3 loop spans 13 amino acids. The V gene's germline CDR1 is LNHDA and CDR2 SQIVND (reference sequence). Here the CDR3 DNA reads TGTGTCACAGGACGAAAAGTGAACACTGAAGCTTTCTTT. As protein: CVTGRKVNTEAFF.

V and J are TRBV2 and TRBJ2-1, with 16 positions matching TRBD2. There are 16 residues in the CDR3. Germline V gives CDR1 SNHLY, CDR2 FYNNEI. V dropped 4 bases and J dropped 7; count of bases not matched to a gene: 4. The CDR3 bases are TGTGCCAGCAGTGGGGGACTAGCGGGAGGGGAGAATGAGCAGTTCTTC. Translating it yields CASSGGLAGGENEQFF. Based on the CDR3 plus reference TRBV2 and TRBJ2-1, the full variable domain is EPEVTQTPSHQVTQMGQEVILRCVPISNHLYFYWYRQILGQKVEFLVSFYNNEISEKSEIFDDQFSVERPDGSNFTLKIRSTKLEDSAMYFCASSGGLAGGENEQFFGPGTRLTVL.

The gene calls are TRBV19 and TRBJ2-5; D is uncertain. Per germline, CDR1 LNHDA and CDR2 SQIVND (reference sequence). V was pared by 6 bases and J by 3 bases, with 14 bases between. This CDR3 region has 14 residues. The CDR3 bases are TGTGCCAGTAGGGCAGGTCGTTGGAAAGAGACCCAGTACTTC. Translating it yields CASRAGRWKETQYF. Variable domain in full (rest from reference TRBV19 and TRBJ2-5): DGGITQSPKYLFRKEGQNVTLSCEQNLNHDAMYWYRQDPGQGLRLIYYSQIVNDFQKGDIAEGYSVSREKKESFPLTVTSAQKNPTAFYLCASRAGRWKETQYFGPGTRLLVL.

The rearrangement uses TRBV6-5 and TRBJ1-1; possibly TRBD1 for D (5 bases). CDR1 MNHEY and CDR2 SVGAGI come from the germline V gene. The CDR3 has 16 residues. With 2 bases removed from V and 1 base from J, the gap between germline ends came to 14 bases. CDR3 in DNA: TGTGCCAGCAGTTACCCCCCTGACAGACGGAACACTGAAGCTTTCTTT. It yields the protein CASSYPPDRRNTEAFF.

The gene calls are TRBV19 and TRBJ2-1; TRBD2 aligns across 14 bases. Unmatched junction bases numbered 7, after V lost 3 bases and J lost 9 bases. From germline, CDR1 is LNHDA and CDR2 SQIVND (reference sequence). This CDR3 is 16 amino acids long. Here the CDR3 DNA reads TGTGCCAGTAGTATCCAGGGACTAGCGGGAGCTATTGAGCAGTTCTTC. Its translation: CASSIQGLAGAIEQFF.

The gene calls are TRBV7-9 and TRBJ2-1; unclear D gene. This CDR3 spans 14 amino acids. From germline, CDR1 is SEHNR and CDR2 FQNEAQ (reference sequence). V was clipped by 3 bases and J by 15 bases, with 21 bases between them. The CDR3, as DNA: TGTGCCAGCAGCTTCCCCCCCCTATACTACGTGGGGTTCTTC. Its translation is CASSFPPLYYVGFF.

The sample holds one count of this clone. The V call is TRBV15, the J call TRBJ1-5; the D gene is possibly TRBD1 (5 bases). With 0 bases removed from V and 0 bases from J, the gap between germline ends came to 15 bases. Germline-derived CDR1 and CDR2 are LNHNV and YYDKDF (reference sequence). There are 18 residues in the CDR3. This CDR3 is CATSRDTPRTGSNQPQHF. CDR3 coding DNA: TGTGCCACCAGCAGAGATACCCCACGCACAGGTAGCAATCAGCCCCAGCATTTT.

Only one count was recorded for this clone. The rearrangement joins TRBV9 to TRBJ1-2, with 11 bases matching TRBD1. The CDR3 runs to 14 residues. V lost 2 bases, J lost 4 bases, and 1 base stayed unmatched. Germline CDR1 SGDLS, CDR2 YYNGEE. The CDR3 DNA reads as TGTGCCAGCAGCGTTGGGACAGGGGGCTATGGCTACACCTTC. Translation: CASSVGTGGYGYTF.

V usage is TRBV7-6 and J usage is TRBJ1-2; 9 nucleotides line up with TRBD1. The CDR3 totals 15 residues. Germline-derived CDR1 and CDR2 are SGHVS and FNYEAQ. The V gene end was trimmed by 4 bases and the J gene end by 5 bases; junction bases not matched to a gene: 8. In nucleotides, the CDR3 is TGTGCCAGCAGCTCGCACAGGGGGCGAGGGTATGGCTACACCTTC. As protein: CASSSHRGRGYGYTF.

The rearrangement joins TRBV3-1 (or the pseudogene TRBV3-2) to TRBJ2-3, with TRBD2 matching 7 bases. CDR1 and CDR2 from the germline V gene are LGHDT and YNNKEL (reference sequence). V lost 1 base and J lost 1; bases outside the gene matches: 8. CDR3 size: 17 residues. CDR3 nucleotides: TGTGCCAGCAGCCAAGTGTACCTAGCGGTTGGCACAGATACGCAGTATTTT. It specifies CASSQVYLAVGTDTQYF.